This TCR beta chain is from a study of T cells in localized non-small cell lung cancer. Whole-study results and caveats: Within adjacent lung there appeared a median roughly 60 of the top 100 tumor clones. Tumor trailed uninvolved adjacent lung in T cell clonality, which peaked there.

Germline V gives CDR1 LNHDA, CDR2 SQIVND (reference sequence). The CDR3 is 16 amino acids. Unmatched junction bases numbered 7, after V lost 6 bases and J lost 4 bases. Libraries were prepared by immunoSEQ multiplex PCR; TCRdb keeps only in-frame clonotypes and omits some of them. The data show 3,000 or so clones, roughly a quarter seen once. Concerning this clone: What it binds is unknown.

The chain links TRBV19 to TRBJ2-5; 14 nucleotides line up with TRBD2. The receptor was isolated from a female donor at least 60 years old with stage I lung adenocarcinoma. The source material was lung tumor tissue, sampled before any cancer treatment. CDR3 DNA sequence: TGTGCCAGTAGCCCCCGACTAGCGGGAGGGGGAGAGACCCAGTACTTC. Protein sequence: CASSPRLAGGGETQYF.